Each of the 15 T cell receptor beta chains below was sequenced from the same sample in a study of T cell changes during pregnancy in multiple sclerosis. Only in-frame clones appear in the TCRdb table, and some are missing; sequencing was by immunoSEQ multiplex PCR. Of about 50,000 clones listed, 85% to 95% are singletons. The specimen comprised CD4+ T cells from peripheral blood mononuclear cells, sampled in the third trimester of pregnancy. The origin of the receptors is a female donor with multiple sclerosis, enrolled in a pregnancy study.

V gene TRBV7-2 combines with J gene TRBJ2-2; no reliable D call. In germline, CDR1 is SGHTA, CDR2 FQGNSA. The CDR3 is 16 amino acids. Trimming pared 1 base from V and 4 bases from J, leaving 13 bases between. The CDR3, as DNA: TGTGCCAGCAGCTTAGATATCGGTGTCGGCACCGGGGAGCTGTTTTTT. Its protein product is CASSLDIGVGTGELFF.

CDR3 in amino acids: CASSFEGAPNEKLFF. The CDR3 bases are TGCGCCAGCAGCTTTGAGGGGGCGCCTAATGAAAAACTGTTTTTT. The rearrangement joins TRBV5-1 to TRBJ1-4, with 7 nucleotides matching TRBD1. Per germline, CDR1 SGHRS and CDR2 YFSETQ. Trimming took 2 bases from V and 3 from J; bases not matched to a gene: 4. The CDR3 spans 15 residues.

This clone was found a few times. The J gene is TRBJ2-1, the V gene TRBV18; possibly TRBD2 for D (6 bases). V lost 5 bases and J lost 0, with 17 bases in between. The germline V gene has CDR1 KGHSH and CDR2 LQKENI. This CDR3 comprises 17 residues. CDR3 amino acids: CASSYQEGKGSYNEQFF. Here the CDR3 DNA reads TGTGCCAGCTCATACCAGGAGGGGAAAGGCTCCTACAATGAGCAGTTCTTC.

The CDR3 reads CAWSALAYTEAFF. DNA for the CDR3: TGTGCCTGGAGTGCCCTAGCGTACACTGAAGCTTTCTTT. This chain connects TRBV30 to TRBJ1-1, with D uncertain. Trimming stripped 1 base from V and 3 bases from J, with 9 bases between. CDR3 length: 13 residues. Germline lookup yields CDR1 GTSNPN and CDR2 SVGIG (reference sequence).

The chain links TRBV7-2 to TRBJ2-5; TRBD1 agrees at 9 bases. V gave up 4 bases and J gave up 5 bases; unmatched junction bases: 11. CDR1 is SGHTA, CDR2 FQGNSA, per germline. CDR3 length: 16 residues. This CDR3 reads CASSSGQGLAWETQYF. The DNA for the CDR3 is TGTGCCAGCAGCTCGGGACAGGGATTGGCGTGGGAGACCCAGTACTTC. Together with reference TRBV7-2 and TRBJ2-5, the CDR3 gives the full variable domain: GAGVSQSPSNKVTEKGKDVELRCDPISGHTALYWYRQSLGQGLEFLIYFQGNSAPDKSGLPSDRFSAERTGGSVSTLTIQRTQQEDSAVYLCASSSGQGLAWETQYFGPGTRLLVL.

The DNA of the CDR3 is TGTGCCAGCAGACTACAGGGAGCTGGAAACACCATATATTTT. Amino acid sequence: CASRLQGAGNTIYF. The chain carries TRBV6-1 and TRBJ1-3; TRBD1 is a possible D gene (6 bases). CDR3 length: 14 residues. CDR1 and CDR2 (germline): MNHNS, SASEGT. Trimming pared 6 bases from V and 2 bases from J, leaving 11 bases between.

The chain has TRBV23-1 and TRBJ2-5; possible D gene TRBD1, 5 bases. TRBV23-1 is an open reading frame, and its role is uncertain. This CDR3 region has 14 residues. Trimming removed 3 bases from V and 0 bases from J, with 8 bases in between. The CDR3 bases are TGCGCCAGCAGTCATCAGGGTTACCAAGAGACCCAGTACTTC. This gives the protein CASSHQGYQETQYF.

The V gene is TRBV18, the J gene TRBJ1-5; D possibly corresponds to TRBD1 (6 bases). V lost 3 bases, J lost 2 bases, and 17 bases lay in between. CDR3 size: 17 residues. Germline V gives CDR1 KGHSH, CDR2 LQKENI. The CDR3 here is CASSPLRGGFGNQPQHF. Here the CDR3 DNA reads TGTGCCAGCTCACCCCTCAGGGGTGGGTTCGGCAATCAGCCCCAGCATTTT.

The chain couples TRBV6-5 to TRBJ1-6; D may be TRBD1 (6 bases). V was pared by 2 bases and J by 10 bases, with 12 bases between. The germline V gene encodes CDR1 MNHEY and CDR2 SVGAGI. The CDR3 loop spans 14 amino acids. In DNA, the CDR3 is TGTGCCAGCAGTTACGCGACAGGTCGGTCACCCCTCCACTTT. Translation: CASSYATGRSPLHF.

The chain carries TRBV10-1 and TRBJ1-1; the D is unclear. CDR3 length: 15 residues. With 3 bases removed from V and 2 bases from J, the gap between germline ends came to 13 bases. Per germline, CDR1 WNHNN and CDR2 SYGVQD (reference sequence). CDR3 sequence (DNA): TGCGCCAGCAGTGATGGCAGACATCCTAACACTGAAGCTTTCTTT. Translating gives CASSDGRHPNTEAFF.

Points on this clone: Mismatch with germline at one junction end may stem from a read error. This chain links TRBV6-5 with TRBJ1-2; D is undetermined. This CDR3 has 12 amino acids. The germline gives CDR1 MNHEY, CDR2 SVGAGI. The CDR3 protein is CASRGSRPLVLF. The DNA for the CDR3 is TGTGCCAGCAGGGGCAGCCGGCCCCTGGTACTCTTC.

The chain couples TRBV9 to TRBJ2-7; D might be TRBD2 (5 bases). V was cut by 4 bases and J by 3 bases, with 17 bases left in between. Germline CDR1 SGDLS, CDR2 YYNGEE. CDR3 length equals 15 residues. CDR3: CASSPRDTLNYEQYF. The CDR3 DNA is TGTGCCAGCAGCCCTCGGGATACACTCAACTACGAGCAGTACTTC. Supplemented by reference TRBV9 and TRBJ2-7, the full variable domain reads DSGVTQTPKHLITATGQRVTLRCSPRSGDLSVYWYQQSLDQGLQFLIQYYNGEERAKGNILERFSAQQFPDLHSELNLSSLELGDSALYFCASSPRDTLNYEQYFGPGTRLTVT.

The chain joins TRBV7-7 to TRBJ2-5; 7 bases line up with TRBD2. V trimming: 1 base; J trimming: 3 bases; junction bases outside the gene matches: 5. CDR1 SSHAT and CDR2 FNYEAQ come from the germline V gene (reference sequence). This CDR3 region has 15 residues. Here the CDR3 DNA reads TGTGCCAGCAGCTTAGGCGGGGGAGTGGAAGAGACCCAGTACTTC. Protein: CASSLGGGVEETQYF.

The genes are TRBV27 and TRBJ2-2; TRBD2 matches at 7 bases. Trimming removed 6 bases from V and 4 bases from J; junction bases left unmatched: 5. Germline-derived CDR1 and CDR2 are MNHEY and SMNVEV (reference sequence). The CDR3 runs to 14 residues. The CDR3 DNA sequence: TGTGCCAGCAGCCACGGGGGGACCACCGGGGAGCTGTTTTTT. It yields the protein CASSHGGTTGELFF.

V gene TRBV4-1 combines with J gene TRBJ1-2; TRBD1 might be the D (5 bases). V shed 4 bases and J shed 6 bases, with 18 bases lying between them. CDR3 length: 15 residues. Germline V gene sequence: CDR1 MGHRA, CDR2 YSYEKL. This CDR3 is CASSPLPQGWNGYTF. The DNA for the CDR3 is TGCGCCAGCAGCCCGCTCCCCCAGGGTTGGAATGGCTACACCTTC.